What follows is one TCR beta chain and its context. Its cognate antigen is unknown. The data were taken from a study of somatic mutations in cytotoxic T cells in rheumatoid arthritis. Overall study results and limits: For CD8+ T-cell clonality, rheumatoid arthritis patients and age-matched healthy controls did not differ significantly. No antigen targets were known for the expanded CD8+ clones.

TCRdb's copy holds only in-frame clones and misses some; the assay was immunoSEQ multiplex PCR. The sample lists just over 6,500 clones; about 68% were seen once. J gave up 3 bases and V 1 base, and 7 bases lay outside the gene matches. This CDR3 has 16 residues. The germline V gene has CDR1 MNHEY and CDR2 SMNVEV (reference sequence). Specimen: CD8+ T cells sorted from blood. The chain couples TRBV27 to TRBJ2-3, with TRBD2 matching 7 bases. The clonotype was recovered from a woman aged 60 to 75 in good health. In nucleotides, the CDR3 is TGTGCCAGCAGTTTATTCCCTAGCGGACCGACAGATACGCAGTATTTT. As protein: CASSLFPSGPTDTQYF.